This TCR beta chain was recovered during a study of blood T cell repertoires in COVID-19. Original processing notes: Reference gene primer amplification yielded estimated nucleated cell counts. Profiled with immunoSEQ multiplex PCR; TCRdb holds only in-frame clones, not every one. V and J calls and clone size are as listed in that table; D and trimming were resolved from the DNA. The sample lists approximately 260,000 clones, about nine tenths occurring once. There are 14 residues in the CDR3. The germline V gene encodes CDR1 MDHEN and CDR2 SYDVKM. Trimming took off 6 bases at V and 1 base at J, with 12 bases between the two ends.

Sequenced input: PBMCs or T cells enriched from blood (not recorded which). The sequence was collected from a woman aged 55-69 years who had recovered from COVID-19. This chain connects TRBV28 to TRBJ1-2; D uncertain. The CDR3 region has the DNA TGTGCCAGCAGCTACTTGGCGGGTAACTATGGCTACACCTTC. Its translation is CASSYLAGNYGYTF.